This TCR beta chain stems from a study of blood T cell repertoires in COVID-19 (dated by TCRdb to the early 2020s). The study in broad terms: Samples from collaborators originated in the United States, Italy and Spain and spanned both the acute and convalescent phases of COVID-19. The prospective study material was composed of cDNA or gDNA derived from T cells, B-cell-depleted T cells, or PBMCs. Deeply sampled blood TCRbeta repertoires from subjects exposed to, actively infected with, or recovered from COVID-19 were included in the dataset. The samples were drawn from the first 160 participants of the ongoing ImmuneRACE study and from some 1,300 subjects provided by 6 global collaborators. Where HLA class I and class II types were available, the types were taken from metadata supplied by the sample provider, not from assay-based typing. A freely available public database, intended as a resource for researchers studying the immune response to SARS-CoV-2, is where the repertoires were released. A de-identified subject ID, COVID-19 status, age in years and sex were almost always included in the sample metadata.

The germline V gene yields SGHTA for CDR1 and FQGNSA for CDR2. The V end gives up 1 base and the J end 6 bases, leaving 8 bases in the junction not matched to a gene. The CDR3 has 16 amino acids, counting the end cysteine and phenylalanine. The retained sequence is limited to the CDR3, 48 bases, with the frame set at the first base. The collaborating institutions used their own protocols to collect whole blood in K2EDTA tubes. For TCRbeta analysis, collaborators shipped samples in one of three forms: frozen whole blood, isolated PBMCs, or DNA extracted from either of those sample types. The immunoSEQ Assay, a bias-controlled multiplex PCR, was used to amplify TCRbeta CDR3 regions from genomic DNA. Under the source paper's analysis protocol: Nucleated cell counts per sample were estimated from amplification of reference gene primers within the assay. Sequence reads were collapsed and filtered to measure the absolute abundance of every unique TCRbeta CDR3 rearrangement. For each sample, productive Simpson clonality was calculated by taking the square root of Simpson's diversity index across productive rearrangements. This immuneACCESS table, as held by TCRdb, lists in-frame sequences with V and J called but not all clones. Of the missing ones, under half trace to an unresolved V gene in checked studies; the others have no known cause. D and trimming were read from the DNA, whereas the V and J calls and clone size are those reported in that table. Across this sample there are 100,000 to 150,000 clones, with about four fifths seen only once. In total, the top ten clones hold 16% of the sample.

What the study reported, not specific to this receptor: How much clinical and demographic metadata was included differed by source and by participant, and the metadata was provided uncurated.

Only one count was recorded for this clone. Which antigen it targets is not known. No much larger clone exists at a distance of one base, and base qualities are not known. The rearranged segments are TRBV7-2 and TRBJ1-5, and 8 junction bases match TRBD1. Specimen: peripheral blood. This TCR was sampled from a woman aged 45-59 years with acute or convalescent COVID-19. The DNA sequence is as follows: TGTGCCAGCAGCTTAGAAAGGCCAGGGGGCTCTCAGCCCCAGCATTTT. Its product reads: CASSLERPGGSQPQHF. With all but the CDR3 taken from the reference TRBV7-2 and TRBJ1-5 genes, the full variable domain is: GAGVSQSPSNKVTEKGKDVELRCDPISGHTALYWYRQSLGQGLEFLIYFQGNSAPDKSGLPSDRFSAERTGGSVSTLTIQRTQQEDSAVYLCASSLERPGGSQPQHFGDGTRLSIL.